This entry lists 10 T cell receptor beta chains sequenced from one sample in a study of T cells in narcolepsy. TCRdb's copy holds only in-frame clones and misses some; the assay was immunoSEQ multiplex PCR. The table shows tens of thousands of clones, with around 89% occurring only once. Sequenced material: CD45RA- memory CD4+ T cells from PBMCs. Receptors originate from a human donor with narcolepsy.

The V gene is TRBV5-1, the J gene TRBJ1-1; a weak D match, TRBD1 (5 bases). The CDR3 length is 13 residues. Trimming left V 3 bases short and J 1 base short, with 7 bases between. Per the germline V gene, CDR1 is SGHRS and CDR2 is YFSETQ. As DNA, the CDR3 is TGCGCCAGCAGCTCCGGGGCGAACACTGAAGCTTTCTTT. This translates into CASSSGANTEAFF.

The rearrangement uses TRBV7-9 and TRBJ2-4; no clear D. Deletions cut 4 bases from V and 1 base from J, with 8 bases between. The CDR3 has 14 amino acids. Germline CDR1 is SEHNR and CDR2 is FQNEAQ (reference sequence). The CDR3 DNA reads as TGTGCCAGCAGCTCCCAAAGCGCCAAAAACATTCAGTACTTC. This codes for CASSSQSAKNIQYF.

The CDR3, as DNA: TGTGCCACCAGCAGAGTCGGTATGAGGGCCCCCGAGCAGTACTTC. It is translated as CATSRVGMRAPEQYF. The rearrangement uses TRBV15 and TRBJ2-7, with a possible D match to TRBD2 (5 bases). CDR3 length: 15 residues. Trimming stripped 1 base from V and 6 bases from J, with 16 bases between. The germline V gene has CDR1 LNHNV and CDR2 YYDKDF (reference sequence).

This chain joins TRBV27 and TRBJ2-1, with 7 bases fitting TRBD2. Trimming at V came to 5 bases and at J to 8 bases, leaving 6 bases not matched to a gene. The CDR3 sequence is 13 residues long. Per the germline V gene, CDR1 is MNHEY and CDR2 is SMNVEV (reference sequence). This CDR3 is CASSREAGDEQFF. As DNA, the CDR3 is TGTGCCAGCAGTAGAGAGGCGGGGGATGAGCAGTTCTTC.

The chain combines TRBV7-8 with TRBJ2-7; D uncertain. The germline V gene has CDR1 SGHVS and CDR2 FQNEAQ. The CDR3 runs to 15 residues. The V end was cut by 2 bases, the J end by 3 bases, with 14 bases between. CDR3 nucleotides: TGTGCCAGCAGCTTAAATGAAGTCAGGTTCTACGAGCAGTACTTC. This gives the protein CASSLNEVRFYEQYF.

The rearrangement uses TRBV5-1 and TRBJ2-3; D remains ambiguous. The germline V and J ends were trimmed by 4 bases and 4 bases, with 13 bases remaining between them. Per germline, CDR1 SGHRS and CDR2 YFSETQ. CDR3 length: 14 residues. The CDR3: CASSPTEAPDTQYF. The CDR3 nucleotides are TGCGCCAGCAGCCCGACCGAGGCCCCAGATACGCAGTATTTT.

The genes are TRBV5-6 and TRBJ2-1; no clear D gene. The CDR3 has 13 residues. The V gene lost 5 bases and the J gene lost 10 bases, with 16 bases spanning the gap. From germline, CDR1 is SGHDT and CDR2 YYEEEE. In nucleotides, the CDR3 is TGTGCCAGCAGATACGACTCAGGATTCGAGCAGTTCTTC. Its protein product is CASRYDSGFEQFF.

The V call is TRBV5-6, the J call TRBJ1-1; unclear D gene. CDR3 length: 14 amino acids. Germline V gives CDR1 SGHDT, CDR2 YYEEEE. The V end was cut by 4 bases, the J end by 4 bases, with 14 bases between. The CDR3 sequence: CASSLAAGSTEAFF. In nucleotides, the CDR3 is TGTGCCAGCAGCCTGGCCGCTGGGAGCACTGAAGCTTTCTTT.

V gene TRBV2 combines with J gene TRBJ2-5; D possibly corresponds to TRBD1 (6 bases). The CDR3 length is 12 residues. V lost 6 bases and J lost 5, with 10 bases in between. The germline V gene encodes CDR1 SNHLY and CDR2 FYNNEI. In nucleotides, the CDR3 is TGTGCCAGCAGATCAGGGGTGGAGACCCAGTACTTC. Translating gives CASRSGVETQYF.

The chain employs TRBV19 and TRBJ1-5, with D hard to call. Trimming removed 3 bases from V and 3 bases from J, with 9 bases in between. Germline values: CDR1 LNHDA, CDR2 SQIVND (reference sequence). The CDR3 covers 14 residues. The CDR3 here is CASSMLVDNQPQHF. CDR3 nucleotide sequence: TGTGCCAGTAGTATGCTGGTCGACAATCAGCCCCAGCATTTT.